The present entry profiles one T cell receptor (beta chain) with its context. TCRdb's copy holds only in-frame clones and misses some; the assay was immunoSEQ multiplex PCR. The data show approximately 270,000 clones, about nine tenths seen once. This record comes from a study of blood T cell repertoires in COVID-19. Study summary: PBMCs, B-cell-depleted T cells, or T cells provided the cDNA or gDNA that made up the material.

Participants had their cohort set by participant-reported clinical history. This CDR3 is built from 14 residues. Germline assignment: CDR1 SGHVS and CDR2 FNYEAQ. Between the trimmed V and J ends, which lost 5 bases and 0 bases, there was a span of 8 bases. The chain uses TRBV7-6 and TRBJ2-1, with D unresolved. The TCR comes from a man in his forties or fifties who had recovered from COVID-19. The source material was PBMCs or T cells enriched from blood (not recorded which). In nucleotides, the CDR3 is TGTGCCAGCAGCCGCTCCAGCTCCTACAATGAGCAGTTCTTC. It specifies CASSRSSSYNEQFF.